The rows below give T cell receptor beta chains drawn from one sample of a study of T-cell reconstitution after alpha-beta-depleted transplantation in children. TCRdb re-called the PCR reads through MiXCR, storing one row per CDR3 protein. The sample comprises 480,000 or so distinct CDR3 sequences, roughly a tenth of which are singletons, and about 2.1% rests with the top ten. The material was PBMCs, obtained before TCRalphabeta/CD19-depleted stem cell transplant. These receptors originate from a child younger than 10 with inherited bone marrow failure, due to receive a stem cell transplant. Both conserved end residues are part of each CDR3. Fields, in order: clone size, D gene, J gene, V gene, CDR3 DNA, CDR3 protein. D genes are given only for firm matches. Size values are once, few and many counts, or a class for expanded clones, and some rows have none.

many,-,TRBJ2-3,TRBV20-1,TGCAGTGCTAGAGGGACGGCACGAGATACGCAGTATTTT,CSARGTARDTQYF
few,TRBD1,TRBJ2-5,TRBV6-1,TGTGCCAGCAGCCGGACAGGGGGCTTCGAGACCCAGTACTTC,CASSRTGGFETQYF
few,-,TRBJ2-2,TRBV5-4,TGTGCCAGCAGCTCCGGAGGGCCGACCGGGGAGCTGTTTTTT,CASSSGGPTGELFF
many,TRBD2,TRBJ2-7,TRBV20-1,TGCAGTGCTATTAGCGGGAGTCTCTACGAGCAGTACTTC,CSAISGSLYEQYF
many,-,TRBJ2-2,TRBV20-1,TGCAGTGCTAGAGATTGGGTCGGGAACACCGGGGAGCTGTTTTTT,CSARDWVGNTGELFF
-,-,TRBJ1-3,TRBV18,TGTGCCAGCTCAACTCAAGGTCCAGATTCTGGAAACACCATATATTTT,CASSTQGPDSGNTIYF
many,-,TRBJ1-6,TRBV10-3,TGTGCCATCAGCATCACTAATTCACCCCTCCACTTT,CAISITNSPLHF
many,-,TRBJ2-4,TRBV12-3/TRBV12-4,TGTGCCAGCAGTCCTCCCCTCTCCGAAAACATTCAGTACTTC,CASSPPLSENIQYF
-,TRBD1,TRBJ1-1,TRBV19,TGTGCCAGTAGTACCCGATCGACAGGGCCCCAAGCTTTCTTT,CASSTRSTGPQAFF
few,-,TRBJ1-1,TRBV19,TGTGCCAGTAAATTGGGGGTCACTGAAGCTTTCTTT,CASKLGVTEAFF
many,-,TRBJ2-2,TRBV4-1,TGCGCCAGCAGCCAAGGACCTCGGGGCAGAGCGAACACCGGGGAGCTGTTTTTT,CASSQGPRGRANTGELFF
few,-,TRBJ1-1,TRBV4-1,TGCGCCAGCAGCCAATTTCCGGGGGAAGGGAACACTGAAGCTTTCTTT,CASSQFPGEGNTEAFF
many,-,TRBJ2-3,TRBV19,TGTGCCAGTAGTATCCGTTCTAGCACAGATACGCAGTATTTT,CASSIRSSTDTQYF
many,TRBD1,TRBJ2-1,TRBV6-5,TGTGCCAGCAGTTACGACAGGGGGGCGTCCTACAATGAGCAGTTCTTC,CASSYDRGASYNEQFF
few,-,TRBJ1-5,TRBV27,TGTGCCAGCAGTCCAGCTAGGGCCTCTGACATGCCTCAGCCCCAGCATTTT,CASSPARASDMPQPQHF
many,TRBD1,TRBJ2-7,TRBV19,TGTGCCAGTAGTGCGCAGGGGGTCGAGCAGTACTTC,CASSAQGVEQYF
many,TRBD1,TRBJ2-2,TRBV4-3,TGCGCCAGCAGCCAAGTTTACAGGGGTAGCACCGGGGAGCTGTTTTTT,CASSQVYRGSTGELFF
many,TRBD2,TRBJ2-1,TRBV29-1,TGCAGCGCTGAGGTTATGGGACTAGCGGGGAGGTACTACAATGAGCAGTTCTTC,CSAEVMGLAGRYYNEQFF
few,TRBD1,TRBJ1-4,TRBV7-2,TGTGCCAGCAGCTCACAACAGGGGGCTGGAACTAATGAAAAACTGTTTTTT,CASSSQQGAGTNEKLFF
-,TRBD2,TRBJ2-3,TRBV4-2,TGTGCCAGCAGCTCTGGGGGACTAGCCCCAGATACGCAGTATTTT,CASSSGGLAPDTQYF
many,-,TRBJ2-7,TRBV5-1,TGCGCCAGCAGCCCCCTGCTGCCGTCATACGAGCAGTACTTC,CASSPLLPSYEQYF
many,TRBD1,TRBJ2-7,TRBV7-9,TGTGCCAGCAGCCCTCTGCAGGGGGCGGGCTTTTACGAGCAGTACTTC,CASSPLQGAGFYEQYF
many,TRBD1,TRBJ2-1,TRBV28,TGTGCCAGCAGTTTTCGACAGGGCACCAATGAGCAGTTCTTC,CASSFRQGTNEQFF
many,-,TRBJ1-1,TRBV20-1,TGCAGTGCTAGTGAGGGTTTATCTGAAGCTTTCTTT,CSASEGLSEAFF
many,-,TRBJ1-1,TRBV7-9,TGTGCCAGCAGCCTTAGTGGGGGGAACACTGAAGCTTTCTTT,CASSLSGGNTEAFF
few,TRBD1,TRBJ2-7,TRBV28,TGTGCCAGCAGGAATGAACAGGGGGGTTTGGGAATAAGTCACTTC,CASRNEQGGLGISHF
-,-,TRBJ2-7,TRBV2,TGTGCCAGCAGTGCCGAGAACAAGCCCTACGAGCAGTACTTC,CASSAENKPYEQYF
many,TRBD2,TRBJ2-1,TRBV12-3/TRBV12-4,TGTGCCAGCAGTTTAGAGCGGGAGGGTTACAATGAGCAGTTCTTC,CASSLEREGYNEQFF
few,-,TRBJ1-5,TRBV19,TGTGCCAGTAGTCCCCTTCCAGATCAGCCCCAGCATTTT,CASSPLPDQPQHF
many,-,TRBJ1-4,TRBV7-9,TGTGCCAGCAGCCTGCAGAATGAAAAACTGTTTTTT,CASSLQNEKLFF
many,-,TRBJ2-1,TRBV7-9,TGTGCCAGCAGCCCCCCCCGTCTTGAGCAGTTCTTC,CASSPPRLEQFF
-,TRBD1,TRBJ2-1,TRBV7-9,TGTGCCAGCAGCCCGGGACAGGGGGAGTTCTTC,CASSPGQGEFF
-,TRBD2,TRBJ2-5,TRBV15,TGTGCCACCAGCAGCGGGACTAGCGGGAACCCCCAAGAGACCCAGTACTTC,CATSSGTSGNPQETQYF
many,TRBD2,TRBJ2-1,TRBV12-3/TRBV12-4,TGTGCCAGCAGTCCGGGGACTAGCGGGAGGTCCTATGAGCAGTTCTTC,CASSPGTSGRSYEQFF
many,TRBD2,TRBJ2-3,TRBV20-1,TGCAGTGCTCGCCGACTAGCGGGAGAAGATACGCAGTATTTT,CSARRLAGEDTQYF
many,-,TRBJ2-7,TRBV14,TGTGCCAGCAGCCTACGGGACCCCTACGAGCAGTACTTC,CASSLRDPYEQYF
-,-,TRBJ2-5,TRBV12-3/TRBV12-4,TGTGCCAGCAGTTTCTGGCAGGGCCAAGAGACCCAGTACTTC,CASSFWQGQETQYF
-,TRBD1,TRBJ2-7,TRBV2,TGTGCCAGCTTGACAGGGGGCAGGTACGAGCAGTACTTC,CASLTGGRYEQYF
-,-,TRBJ2-1,TRBV7-9,TGTGCCAGCAGCTTAGCGCCGGGCAGGCCCCCCTACAATGAGCAGTTCTTC,CASSLAPGRPPYNEQFF
-,TRBD2,TRBJ2-1,TRBV6-2/TRBV6-3,TGTGCCAGCAGTTACTCGAACAGGCTAGCGGGCCGCGGGGAGCAGTTCTTC,CASSYSNRLAGRGEQFF
many,-,TRBJ1-2,TRBV7-8,TGTGCCAGCAGCTCTCGGACACAGGGACCTATCTATGGCTACACCTTC,CASSSRTQGPIYGYTF
many,TRBD1,TRBJ1-2,TRBV20-1,TGCAGTGCTAGAGGAGGGACAGGGCACGGGGCTAACTATGGCTACACCTTC,CSARGGTGHGANYGYTF
-,-,TRBJ1-2,TRBV5-1,TGCGCCAGCAGCCAACAGGCATACTATGGCTACACCTTC,CASSQQAYYGYTF
few,-,TRBJ2-2,TRBV12-3/TRBV12-4,TGTGCCAGCAGTTTACGAGGGCGCGACACCGGGGAGCTGTTTTTT,CASSLRGRDTGELFF
few,-,TRBJ2-7,TRBV28,TGTGCCAGCACCCAAAGTGGCACCGGTTACGAGCAGTACTTC,CASTQSGTGYEQYF
few,-,TRBJ2-1,TRBV12-3/TRBV12-4,TGTGCCAGCAGGGGGCTCCGGGACTTCTACAATGAGCAGTTCTTC,CASRGLRDFYNEQFF
-,-,TRBJ2-1,TRBV12-3/TRBV12-4,TGTGCCAGCAGTTTTCCGGGCTCGCGGGCCCAGGCTCAGCAGTTCTTC,CASSFPGSRAQAQQFF
-,TRBD1,TRBJ2-4,TRBV20-1,TGCAGTGCTAGAGATCTACCTGACAGGGTGGGAAACATTCAGTACTTC,CSARDLPDRVGNIQYF
many,-,TRBJ2-5,TRBV6-2/TRBV6-3,TGTGCCAGCAGTTCTGTCGGGGGACCTTACCAAGAGACCCAGTACTTC,CASSSVGGPYQETQYF
many,-,TRBJ2-2,TRBV5-1,TGCGCCAGCAGCTTGGGATGGGGGGCAGGTCACACCGGGGAGCTGTTTTTT,CASSLGWGAGHTGELFF
many,-,TRBJ1-1,TRBV13,TGTGCCAGCAGCATCCACTTGGGGGGCGCGACTGAAGCTTTCTTT,CASSIHLGGATEAFF
-,-,TRBJ2-5,TRBV6-2/TRBV6-3,TGTGCCAGCAGTTACCAACTAGAAAAGGGGACCCAGTACTTC,CASSYQLEKGTQYF
many,TRBD1,TRBJ1-4,TRBV6-1,TGTGCCAGCAGTCATACAGGGGGCTATGAAAAACTGTTTTTT,CASSHTGGYEKLFF
-,-,TRBJ2-3,TRBV16,TGTGCCAGCAGCATGGATAGGCCTACGCAGTATTTT,CASSMDRPTQYF
many,TRBD2,TRBJ2-1,TRBV11-2,TGTGCCAGCAGCTTAGAGGGACTAGCGGGAGACTACAATGAGCAGTTCTTC,CASSLEGLAGDYNEQFF